The TCR beta chain under discussion was sequenced for a study of tissue T cells after allogeneic stem cell transplantation. The table came from immunoSEQ multiplex PCR; TCRdb's copy has only in-frame clones and leaves some out. The sample shows more than 9,000 clones, less than 85% of them seen only once. The study, taken as a whole, reports: Tissue-detected TCR repertoire was only partly captured by blood and spleen T cells. Few T cell clones were shared across patients, but motif clusters showed tissue-specific shared signatures.

On this clone: Its specificity is unknown.

The CDR3 runs to 16 residues. Per the germline V gene, CDR1 is MGHDK and CDR2 is SYGVNS. Trimming shortened V by 1 base and J by 5 bases, and 17 bases separated the two germline ends. The chain employs TRBV25-1 and TRBJ1-1; D call uncertain. This sample comprised tissue from the right colon, obtained at autopsy. This clonotype was sampled from a woman aged 18-55 years with breast cancer. The CDR3: CASSEWQEGGNTEAFF. The DNA for the CDR3 is TGTGCCAGCAGTGAATGGCAAGAGGGAGGGAATACTGAAGCTTTCTTT.